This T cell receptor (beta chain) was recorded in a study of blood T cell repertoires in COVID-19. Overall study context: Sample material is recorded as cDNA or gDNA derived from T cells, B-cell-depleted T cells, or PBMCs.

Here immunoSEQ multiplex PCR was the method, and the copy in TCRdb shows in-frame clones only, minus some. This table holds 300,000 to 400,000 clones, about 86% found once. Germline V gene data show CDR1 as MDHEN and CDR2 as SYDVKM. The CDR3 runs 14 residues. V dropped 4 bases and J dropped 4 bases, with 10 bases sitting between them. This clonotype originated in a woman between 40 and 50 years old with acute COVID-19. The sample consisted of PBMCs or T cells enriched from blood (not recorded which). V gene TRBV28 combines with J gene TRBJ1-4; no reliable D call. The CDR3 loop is CASSSPGNNEKLFF. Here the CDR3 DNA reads TGTGCCAGCAGTTCCCCGGGAAATAATGAAAAACTGTTTTTT.